This is a list of T cell receptor beta chains from one sample in a study of blood T cell repertoires in COVID-19. Repertoires were generated with immunoSEQ multiplex PCR, while TCRdb's copy carries only in-frame clones and drops some. Among about 180,000 clones, roughly 84% were seen once, and the ten largest hold 15% to 20%. The sequencing input was peripheral blood. The receptor source for this set is a person between 65 and 80 years old with COVID-19, enrolled during active disease. The CDR3 runs from the conserved cysteine through the conserved F or W. The D gene is left open where the match is weak. Clone size is given for some rows only: seen once, a few or many times, or a class if the clone is expanded.

j_call: TRBJ2-1
v_call: TRBV3-1/TRBV3-2
clone_size: once
d_call: TRBD1
cdr3_aa: CASSQDRPGGRDEQFF
cdr3_nt: TGTGCCAGCAGCCAAGATAGGCCAGGGGGCAGGGATGAGCAGTTCTTC

j_call: TRBJ2-5
v_call: TRBV5-6
clone_size: NA
d_call: TRBD1
cdr3_aa: CASSLDRTGGLETQYF
cdr3_nt: TGTGCCAGCAGCTTGGACCGGACAGGGGGCTTGGAGACCCAGTACTTC

j_call: TRBJ2-1
v_call: TRBV6-5
clone_size: NA
d_call: TRBD2
cdr3_aa: CATPTGLAGGHEQFF
cdr3_nt: TGTGCCACCCCGACGGGGCTAGCGGGAGGGCATGAGCAGTTCTTC

j_call: TRBJ2-1
v_call: TRBV7-2
clone_size: NA
d_call: NA
cdr3_aa: CASRKKEVADRSSYNEQFF
cdr3_nt: TGTGCCAGCAGGAAAAAAGAGGTAGCCGACCGAAGCTCCTACAATGAGCAGTTCTTC

j_call: TRBJ1-1
v_call: TRBV19
clone_size: few
d_call: TRBD1
cdr3_aa: CASSRQGATTSTEAFF
cdr3_nt: TGTGCCAGTAGCCGCCAGGGGGCTACTACGAGCACTGAAGCTTTCTTT

j_call: TRBJ1-2
v_call: TRBV9
clone_size: NA
d_call: TRBD1
cdr3_aa: CASSVKEGADYGYTF
cdr3_nt: TGTGCCAGCAGCGTAAAGGAGGGGGCGGATTATGGCTACACCTTC

j_call: TRBJ2-3
v_call: TRBV5-1
clone_size: NA
d_call: NA
cdr3_aa: CASSLGLAKDTQYF
cdr3_nt: TGCGCCAGCAGCTTGGGGTTAGCGAAAGATACGCAGTATTTT

j_call: TRBJ2-7
v_call: TRBV21-1
clone_size: NA
d_call: NA
cdr3_aa: CASSNSGGPGTGHFWGHYEQYF
cdr3_nt: TGTGCCAGCAGCAATTCGGGGGGTCCCGGGACAGGGCACTTCTGGGGGCACTACGAGCAGTACTTC

j_call: TRBJ1-6
v_call: TRBV5-6
clone_size: NA
d_call: TRBD1
cdr3_aa: CASSVSTGTGNF
cdr3_nt: TGTGCCAGCAGCGTTAGTACCGGGACAGGCAACTTT

j_call: TRBJ1-2
v_call: TRBV19
clone_size: NA
d_call: NA
cdr3_aa: CASSATDRFNYGYTF
cdr3_nt: TGTGCCAGTAGTGCCACGGACAGATTTAACTATGGCTACACCTTC

j_call: TRBJ2-5
v_call: TRBV15
clone_size: NA
d_call: NA
cdr3_aa: CATSLDRQETQYF
cdr3_nt: TGTGCCACCAGCCTGGACAGACAAGAGACCCAGTACTTC

j_call: TRBJ1-3
v_call: TRBV25-1
clone_size: NA
d_call: NA
cdr3_aa: CASSDRGAAGNTIYF
cdr3_nt: TGTGCCAGCAGTGACCGTGGGGCGGCTGGAAACACCATATATTTT